This T cell receptor (beta chain) was found in a study of OX40 agonist ivuxolimab in advanced cancers. Some clones are missing from TCRdb's copy, which holds only in-frame ones; the method was immunoSEQ multiplex PCR. The sample has over 35,000 clones; approximately 90% are singletons. This clone was detected only a few times. Sample: CD4+ or CD8+ T cells sorted from blood, taken in a trial of the OX40 agonist ivuxolimab. The clonotype comes from an adult with an advanced solid tumor such as melanoma, head and neck, liver or kidney cancer.

The DNA of the CDR3 is TGTGCCAGCAGCCTCCCTGGCCTACGACGATCCGAGCAGTACTTC. Its protein product is CASSLPGLRRSEQYF. The chain employs TRBV7-2 and TRBJ2-7; D gene uncertain. The CDR3 runs 15 residues. V was trimmed by 5 bases and J by 6 bases, leaving 20 bases between them. In germline, CDR1 is SGHTA, CDR2 FQGNSA.